This T cell receptor beta chain is drawn from a study of blood T cell repertoires in COVID-19. Participants were aged about 18 to 90 years, lived in about 26 US areas, and enrolled virtually. Germline CDR1 MNHEY, CDR2 SVGAGI. CDR3 length: 15 residues. The V segment lost 7 bases and the J segment 0 bases; nucleotides outside the gene matches: 8. TCRdb keeps only in-frame clones here, not all; method: immunoSEQ multiplex PCR. This sample has a few hundred thousand clones, with under 90% found just once. The chain joins TRBV6-5 to TRBJ2-7; 8 positions agree with TRBD1. The clonotype originates from a young woman who had recovered from COVID-19. Sequencing was carried out using PBMCs or T cells enriched from blood (not recorded which). This CDR3 is CASTQGDRYSYEQYF. In nucleotides, the CDR3 is TGTGCCAGCACCCAAGGGGACAGGTACTCCTACGAGCAGTACTTC.